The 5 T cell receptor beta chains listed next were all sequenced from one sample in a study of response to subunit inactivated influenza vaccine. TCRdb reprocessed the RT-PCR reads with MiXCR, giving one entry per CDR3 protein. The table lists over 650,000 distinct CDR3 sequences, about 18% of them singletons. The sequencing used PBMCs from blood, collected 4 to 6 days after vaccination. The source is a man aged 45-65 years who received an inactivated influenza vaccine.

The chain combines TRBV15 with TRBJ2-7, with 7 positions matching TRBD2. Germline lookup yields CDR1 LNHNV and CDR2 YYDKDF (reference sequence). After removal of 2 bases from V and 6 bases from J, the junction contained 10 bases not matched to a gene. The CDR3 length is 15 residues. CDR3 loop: CATSRQRGTSVEQYF. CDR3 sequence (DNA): TGTGCCACCAGCAGACAGCGGGGAACTAGCGTCGAGCAGTACTTC.

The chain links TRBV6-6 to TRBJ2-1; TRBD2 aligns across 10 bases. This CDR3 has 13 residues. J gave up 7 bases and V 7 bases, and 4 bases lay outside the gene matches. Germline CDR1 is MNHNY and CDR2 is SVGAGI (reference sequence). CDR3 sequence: CASTPAGGNEQFF. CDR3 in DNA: TGTGCCAGCACCCCAGCGGGGGGGAATGAGCAGTTCTTC.

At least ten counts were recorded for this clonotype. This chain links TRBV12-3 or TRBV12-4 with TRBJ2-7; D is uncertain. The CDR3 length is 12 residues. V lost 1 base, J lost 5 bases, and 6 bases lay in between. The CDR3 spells CASSLGLHEQYF. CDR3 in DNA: TGTGCCAGCAGTTTAGGTCTACACGAGCAGTACTTC.

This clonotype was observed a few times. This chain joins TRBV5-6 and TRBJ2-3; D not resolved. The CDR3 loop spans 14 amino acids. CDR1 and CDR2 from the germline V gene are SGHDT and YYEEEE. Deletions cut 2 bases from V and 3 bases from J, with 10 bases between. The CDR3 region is CASSLIAGTDTQYF. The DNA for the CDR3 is TGTGCCAGCAGCTTAATAGCAGGAACAGATACGCAGTATTTT.

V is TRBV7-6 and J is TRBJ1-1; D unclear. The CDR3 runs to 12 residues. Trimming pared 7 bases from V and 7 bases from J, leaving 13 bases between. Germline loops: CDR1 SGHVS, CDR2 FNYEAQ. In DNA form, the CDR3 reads TGTGCCAGCACCCTCGTTGGCGTTGAAGCTTTCTTT. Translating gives CASTLVGVEAFF.